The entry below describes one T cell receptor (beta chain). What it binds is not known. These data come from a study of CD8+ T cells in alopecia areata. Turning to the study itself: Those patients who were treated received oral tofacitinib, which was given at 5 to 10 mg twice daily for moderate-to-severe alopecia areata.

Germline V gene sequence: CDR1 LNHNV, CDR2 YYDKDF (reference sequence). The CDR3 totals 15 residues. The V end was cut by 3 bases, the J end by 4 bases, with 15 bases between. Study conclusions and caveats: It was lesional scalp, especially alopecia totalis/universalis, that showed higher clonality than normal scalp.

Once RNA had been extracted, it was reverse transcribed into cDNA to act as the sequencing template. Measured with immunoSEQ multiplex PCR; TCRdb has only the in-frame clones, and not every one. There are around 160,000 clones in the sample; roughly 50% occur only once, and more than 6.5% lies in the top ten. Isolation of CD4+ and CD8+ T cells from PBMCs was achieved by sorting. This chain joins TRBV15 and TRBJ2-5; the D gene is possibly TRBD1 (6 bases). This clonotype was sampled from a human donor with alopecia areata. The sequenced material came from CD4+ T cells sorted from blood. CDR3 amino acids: CATSSGGRVAETQYF. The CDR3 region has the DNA TGTGCCACCAGCAGTGGGGGCAGGGTGGCAGAGACCCAGTACTTC.